This is a list of T cell receptor beta chains from one sample in a study of blood T cell repertoires in COVID-19. Produced via immunoSEQ multiplex PCR; TCRdb's table is partial and in-frame only. The sample holds some 74,000 clones, 80% to 90% seen once. The material sequenced was peripheral blood. These receptors came from a man in his fifties with active COVID-19. The CDR3 runs from the conserved cysteine through the conserved F or W. A D gene is named only where the DNA matches it firmly. Rows may omit the clone size; those that give it use once, few, many or a size class.

TRBV5-1,-,20,TRBD1,TRBJ1-2,CASSQFKPGTGNPLNYGYTF,TGCGCCAGCAGCCAATTTAAACCCGGGACAGGGAACCCTCTCAACTATGGCTACACCTTC
TRBV6-6,-,15,TRBD2,TRBJ2-1,CASSYGRGGANEQFF,TGTGCCAGCAGTTACGGTCGCGGGGGGGCCAATGAGCAGTTCTTC
TRBV6-6,-,14,-,TRBJ2-7,CASSSNRGGYEQYF,TGTGCCAGCAGTTCCAACAGGGGAGGTTACGAGCAGTACTTC
TRBV6-6,-,16,TRBD2,TRBJ2-1,CASSSGLAGGNNEQFF,TGTGCCAGCAGTAGCGGACTAGCGGGGGGTAACAATGAGCAGTTCTTC
TRBV18,once,15,TRBD1,TRBJ1-2,CASSPPDRVDYGYTF,TGTGCCAGCTCACCGCCGGACAGGGTCGACTATGGCTACACCTTC
TRBV6-5,-,16,TRBD1,TRBJ2-3,CASSSSGGAGTDTQYF,TGTGCCAGCAGTTCGTCAGGGGGCGCGGGCACAGATACGCAGTATTTT
TRBV7-9,-,18,TRBD2,TRBJ2-5,CASSLEDWAAGDQETQYF,TGTGCCAGCAGCTTAGAGGATTGGGCAGCGGGAGACCAAGAGACCCAGTACTTC
TRBV29-1,-,10,-,TRBJ1-1,CSVADSEAFF,TGCAGCGTTGCTGACAGCGAAGCTTTCTTT
TRBV25-1,-,14,TRBD1,TRBJ1-3,CASSGQGAGNTIYF,TGTGCCAGCAGCGGACAGGGGGCTGGAAACACCATATATTTT
TRBV27,-,13,-,TRBJ2-2,CASSPLPTGELFF,TGTGCCAGCAGTCCTCTCCCCACCGGGGAGCTGTTTTTT
TRBV7-9,-,14,TRBD2,TRBJ2-1,CASSLAGAYNEQFF,TGTGCCAGCAGCCTAGCGGGAGCCTACAATGAGCAGTTCTTC
TRBV19,-,15,TRBD1,TRBJ2-7,CASSNPGTGGYEQYF,TGTGCCAGTAGTAACCCCGGGACAGGGGGCTACGAGCAGTACTTC
TRBV9,-,16,TRBD2,TRBJ2-7,CASSVVASGSLYEQYF,TGTGCCAGCAGCGTAGTCGCTAGCGGGAGCCTCTACGAGCAGTACTTC
TRBV24-1,-,15,TRBD1,TRBJ1-2,CATSDSRQGDYGYTF,TGTGCCACCAGTGATTCCCGACAGGGGGACTATGGCTACACCTTC
TRBV7-2,-,15,-,TRBJ2-2,CASSIQRGSTGELFF,TGTGCCAGCAGCATACAAAGAGGGAGCACCGGGGAGCTGTTTTTT
TRBV6-5,few,14,-,TRBJ2-7,CASSYGPSSYEQYF,TGTGCCAGCAGTTACGGCCCAAGCTCCTACGAGCAGTACTTC
TRBV9,once,13,-,TRBJ2-7,CASSDRHSYEQYF,TGTGCCAGCAGCGACAGGCACTCCTACGAGCAGTACTTC
TRBV7-9,-,14,-,TRBJ2-2,CASSLGLVAGELFF,TGTGCCAGCAGCTTGGGTCTAGTCGCCGGGGAGCTGTTTTTT
TRBV7-2,-,16,TRBD1,TRBJ1-5,CASGIGGTGRNQPQHF,TGTGCCAGCGGGATCGGCGGGACAGGGCGCAATCAGCCCCAGCATTTT
TRBV2,-,17,TRBD2,TRBJ2-1,CASSNSGTSGGWDEQFF,TGTGCCAGCAGTAACAGCGGGACTAGCGGGGGGTGGGATGAGCAGTTCTTC
TRBV6-4,-,16,TRBD2,TRBJ2-7,CASSDSQGGRSHEQYF,TGTGCCAGCAGTGACTCGCAGGGCGGGAGGAGCCACGAGCAGTACTTC
TRBV6-5,-,14,TRBD1,TRBJ1-1,CASSSDRGSTEAFF,TGTGCCAGCAGTTCGGACAGGGGGTCCACTGAAGCTTTCTTT
TRBV27,-,13,-,TRBJ2-5,CASARGFRETQYF,TGTGCCAGCGCCCGAGGGTTCAGGGAGACCCAGTACTTC
TRBV27,once,15,TRBD1,TRBJ2-7,CASRDGGQARYEQYF,TGTGCCAGCAGGGACGGGGGACAGGCGCGCTACGAGCAGTACTTC
TRBV6-2/TRBV6-3,-,15,-,TRBJ2-7,CASSYFRGSSYEQYF,TGTGCCAGCAGTTATTTTAGGGGGAGCTCCTACGAGCAGTACTTC